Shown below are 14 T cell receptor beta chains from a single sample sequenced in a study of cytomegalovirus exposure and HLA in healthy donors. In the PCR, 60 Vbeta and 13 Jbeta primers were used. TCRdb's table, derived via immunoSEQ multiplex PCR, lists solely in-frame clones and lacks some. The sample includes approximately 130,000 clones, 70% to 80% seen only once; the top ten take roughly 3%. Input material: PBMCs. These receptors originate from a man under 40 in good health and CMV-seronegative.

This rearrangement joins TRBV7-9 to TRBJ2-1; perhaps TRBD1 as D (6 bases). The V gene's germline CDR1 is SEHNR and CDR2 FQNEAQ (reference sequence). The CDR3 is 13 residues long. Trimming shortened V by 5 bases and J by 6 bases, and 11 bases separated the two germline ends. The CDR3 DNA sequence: TGTGCCAGCAGCCTAACAGGGTTCAATGAGCAGTTCTTC. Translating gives CASSLTGFNEQFF.

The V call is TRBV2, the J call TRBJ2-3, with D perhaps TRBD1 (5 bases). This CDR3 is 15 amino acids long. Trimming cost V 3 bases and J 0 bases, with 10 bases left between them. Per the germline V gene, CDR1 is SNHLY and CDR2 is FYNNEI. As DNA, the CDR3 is TGTGCCAGCAGTGACAGGGCCGCCAGCACAGATACGCAGTATTTT. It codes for CASSDRAASTDTQYF.

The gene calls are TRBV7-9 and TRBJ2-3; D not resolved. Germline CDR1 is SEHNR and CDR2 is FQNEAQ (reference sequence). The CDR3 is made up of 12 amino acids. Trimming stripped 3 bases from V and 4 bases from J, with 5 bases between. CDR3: CASSFIADTQYF. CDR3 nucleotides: TGTGCCAGCAGCTTTATAGCAGATACGCAGTATTTT.

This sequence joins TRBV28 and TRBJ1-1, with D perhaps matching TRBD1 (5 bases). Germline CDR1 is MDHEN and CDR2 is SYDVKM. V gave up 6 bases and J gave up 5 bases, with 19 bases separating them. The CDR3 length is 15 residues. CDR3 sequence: CASSRTPPGGTEAFF. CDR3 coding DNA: TGTGCCAGCAGCCGGACACCCCCCGGAGGGACTGAAGCTTTCTTT.

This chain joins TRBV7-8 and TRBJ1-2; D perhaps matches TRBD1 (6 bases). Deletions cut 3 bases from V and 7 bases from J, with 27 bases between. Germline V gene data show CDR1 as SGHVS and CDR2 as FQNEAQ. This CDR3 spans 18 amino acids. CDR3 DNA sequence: TGTGCCAGCAGCTTTTCCGGACGAACAGGGATTGATTTATTTGGCTACACCTTC. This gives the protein CASSFSGRTGIDLFGYTF.

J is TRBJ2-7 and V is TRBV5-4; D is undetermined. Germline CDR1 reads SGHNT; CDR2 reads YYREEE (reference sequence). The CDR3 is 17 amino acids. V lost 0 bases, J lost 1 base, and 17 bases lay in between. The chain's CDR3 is CASSLGGLMGRSYEQYF. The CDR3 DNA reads TGTGCCAGCAGCTTGGGAGGCCTAATGGGTAGATCCTACGAGCAGTACTTC.

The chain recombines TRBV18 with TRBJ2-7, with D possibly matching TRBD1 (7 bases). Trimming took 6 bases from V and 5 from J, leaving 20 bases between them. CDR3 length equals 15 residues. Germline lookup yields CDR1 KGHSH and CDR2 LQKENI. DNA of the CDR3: TGTGCCAGCTCTCTACAGGGGCCCCGGAGGGACGAGCAGTACTTC. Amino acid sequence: CASSLQGPRRDEQYF.

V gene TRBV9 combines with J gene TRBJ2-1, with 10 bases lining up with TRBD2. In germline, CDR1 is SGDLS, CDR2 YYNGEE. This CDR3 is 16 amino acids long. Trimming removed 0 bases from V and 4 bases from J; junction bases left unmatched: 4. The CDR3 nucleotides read TGTGCCAGCAGCGTAGATGGGACTAGCGCTTACAATGAGCAGTTCTTC. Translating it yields CASSVDGTSAYNEQFF. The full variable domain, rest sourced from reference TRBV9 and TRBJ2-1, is DSGVTQTPKHLITATGQRVTLRCSPRSGDLSVYWYQQSLDQGLQFLIQYYNGEERAKGNILERFSAQQFPDLHSELNLSSLELGDSALYFCASSVDGTSAYNEQFFGPGTRLTVL.

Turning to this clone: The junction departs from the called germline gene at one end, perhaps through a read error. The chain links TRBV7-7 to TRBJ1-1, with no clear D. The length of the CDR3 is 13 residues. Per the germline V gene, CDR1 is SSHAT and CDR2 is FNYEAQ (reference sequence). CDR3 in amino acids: CASSRAMNTEAFF. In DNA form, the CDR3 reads TGTGCTAGCAGCCGAGCTATGAACACTGAAGCTTTCTTT.

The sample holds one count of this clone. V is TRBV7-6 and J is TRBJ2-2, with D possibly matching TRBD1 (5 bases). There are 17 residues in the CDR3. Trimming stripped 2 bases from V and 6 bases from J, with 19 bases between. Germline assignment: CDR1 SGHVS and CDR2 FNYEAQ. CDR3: CASSLRLGRNIAGELFF. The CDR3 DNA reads TGTGCCAGCAGCTTACGGTTGGGGCGAAACATCGCCGGGGAGCTGTTTTTT.

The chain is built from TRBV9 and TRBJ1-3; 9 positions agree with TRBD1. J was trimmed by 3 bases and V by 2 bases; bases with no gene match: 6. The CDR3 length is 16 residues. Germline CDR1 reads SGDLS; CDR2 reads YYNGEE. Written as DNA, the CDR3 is TGTGCCAGCAGCGTGGACGACAGGGGGGTTGGAAACACCATATATTTT. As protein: CASSVDDRGVGNTIYF.

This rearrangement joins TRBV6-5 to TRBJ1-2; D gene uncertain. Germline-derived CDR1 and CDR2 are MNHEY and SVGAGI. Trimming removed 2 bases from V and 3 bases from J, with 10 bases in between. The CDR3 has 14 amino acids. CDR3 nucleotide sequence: TGTGCCAGCAGTTACGAGGGCACCTACTATGGCTACACCTTC. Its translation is CASSYEGTYYGYTF.

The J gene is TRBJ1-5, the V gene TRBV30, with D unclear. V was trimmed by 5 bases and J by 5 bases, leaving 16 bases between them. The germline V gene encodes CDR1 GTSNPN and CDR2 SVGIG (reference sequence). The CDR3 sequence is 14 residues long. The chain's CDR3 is CAWVKAGQDQPQHF. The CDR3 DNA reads TGTGCCTGGGTCAAGGCAGGCCAAGATCAGCCCCAGCATTTT.

CDR3 nucleotides: TGTGCCAGCAGCGTACGAGGGGGTCGCGAGCAGTACTTC. As protein: CASSVRGGREQYF. The chain employs TRBV9 and TRBJ2-7; possible D gene TRBD1, 6 bases. The CDR3 contains 13 residues. Germline CDR1 SGDLS, CDR2 YYNGEE. The ends were cut back, 1 base at V and 6 bases at J, with 11 bases in the middle.